The source of this T cell receptor beta chain is a study of T cell repertoires in ileal Crohn's disease. In the study overall: Operated complications were stricturing disease (approximately 60%) and penetrating disease (approximately 39%). Postoperative therapy was given to about half: eleven to twelve thiopurines, 15 to 20 anti-TNF agents. General study points: High-frequency clones were more common in sorted CD8 than CD4 cells.

Approximately 550 nanograms of biopsy DNA per sample underwent TCRB immunosequencing. The method was immunoSEQ multiplex PCR; TCRdb's version includes in-frame clones alone and lacks a portion of them. The data hold roughly 3,500 clones, with around 85% observed a single time. In the case of this clone: Its antigen is still unknown.

CDR3 length: 16 amino acids. The V segment lost 4 bases and the J segment 6 bases; nucleotides outside the gene matches: 14. The germline CDR1 and CDR2 sequences are SGHRS and YFSETQ. The clonotype originates from an adult with Crohn's disease. This chain connects TRBV5-1 to TRBJ2-7, with 9 bases fitting TRBD2. The sequenced sample consisted of ileal tissue. DNA of the CDR3: TGCGCCAGCAGCACCCTCCCGTCTAGCGGGATTGGCGAGCAGTACTTC. This gives the protein CASSTLPSSGIGEQYF.